This T cell receptor beta chain was profiled in a study of blood T cell repertoires in COVID-19. Study background: The United States, Italy and Spain provided the acute and convalescent COVID-19 samples. T cells, B-cell-depleted T cells, or PBMCs provided the cDNA or gDNA that served as material.

Original methodology: Estimates of nucleated cell counts were drawn from the amplification of reference gene primers. Libraries were prepared by immunoSEQ multiplex PCR; TCRdb keeps only in-frame clonotypes and omits some of them. The V and J calls and clone size were taken over from that table, and D and trimming were inferred from the DNA. The repertoire has about 240,000 clones, around 88% of them found once; the top ten carry 12%. Germline loops: CDR1 LNHDA, CDR2 SQIVND (reference sequence). The CDR3 is 14 amino acids. Trimming took off 7 bases at V and 6 bases at J, with 18 bases between the two ends.

V usage is TRBV19 and J usage is TRBJ1-1; the D is unclear. The source is a man older than 75 with acute or convalescent COVID-19. The sample comprised peripheral blood. The CDR3 region has the DNA TGTGCCAGTATGGGATCGAGGGTGAGGGCTGAAGCTTTCTTT. Its translation: CASMGSRVRAEAFF.